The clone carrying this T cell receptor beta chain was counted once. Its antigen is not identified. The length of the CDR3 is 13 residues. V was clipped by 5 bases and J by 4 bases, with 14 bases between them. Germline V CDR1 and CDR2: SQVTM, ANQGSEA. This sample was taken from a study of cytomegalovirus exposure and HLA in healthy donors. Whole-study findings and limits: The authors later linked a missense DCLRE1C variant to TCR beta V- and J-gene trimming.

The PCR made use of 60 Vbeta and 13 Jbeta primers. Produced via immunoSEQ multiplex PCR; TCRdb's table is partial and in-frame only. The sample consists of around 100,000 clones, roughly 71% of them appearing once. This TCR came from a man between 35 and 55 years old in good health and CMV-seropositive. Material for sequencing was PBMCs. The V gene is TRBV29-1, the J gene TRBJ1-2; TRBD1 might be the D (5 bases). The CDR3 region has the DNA TGCAGCGTTCTATTGCGGGGGGGCTATGGCTACACCTTC. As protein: CSVLLRGGYGYTF. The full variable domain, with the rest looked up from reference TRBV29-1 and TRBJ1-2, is SAVISQKPSRDICQRGTSLTIQCQVDSQVTMMFWYRQQPGQSLTLIATANQGSEATYESGFVIDKFPISRPNLTFSTLTVSNMSPEDSSIYLCSVLLRGGYGYTFGSGTRLTVV.